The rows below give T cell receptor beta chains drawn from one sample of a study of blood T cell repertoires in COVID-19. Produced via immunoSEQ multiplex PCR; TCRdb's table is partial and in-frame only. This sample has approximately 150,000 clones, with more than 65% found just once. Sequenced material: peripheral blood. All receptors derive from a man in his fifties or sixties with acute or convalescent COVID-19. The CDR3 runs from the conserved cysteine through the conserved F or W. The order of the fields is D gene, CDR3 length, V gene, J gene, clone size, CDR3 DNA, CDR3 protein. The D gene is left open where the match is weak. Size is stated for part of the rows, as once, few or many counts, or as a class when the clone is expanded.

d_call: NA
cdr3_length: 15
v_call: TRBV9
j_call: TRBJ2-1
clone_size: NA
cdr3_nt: TGTGCCAGCAGCGTATTCGGGAGCTCCTACAATGAGCAGTTCTTC
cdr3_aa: CASSVFGSSYNEQFF

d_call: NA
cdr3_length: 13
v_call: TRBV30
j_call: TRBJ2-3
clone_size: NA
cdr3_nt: TGTGCCTGGAACAGGGACCTCACAGATACGCAGTATTTT
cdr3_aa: CAWNRDLTDTQYF

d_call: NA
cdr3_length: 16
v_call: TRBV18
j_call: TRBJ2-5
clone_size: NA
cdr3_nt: TGTGCCAGCTCACCAAGGGGGGGCGCACGATCCGAGACCCAGTACTTC
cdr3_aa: CASSPRGGARSETQYF

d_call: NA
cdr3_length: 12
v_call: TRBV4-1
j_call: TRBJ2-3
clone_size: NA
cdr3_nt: TGCGCCAGCAGCCAAGAGGGCAGAGCGCAGTATTTT
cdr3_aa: CASSQEGRAQYF

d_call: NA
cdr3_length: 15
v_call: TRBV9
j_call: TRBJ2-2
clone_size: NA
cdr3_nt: TGTGCCAGCTCCGCTCGCGGGCCGGACACCGGGGAGCTGTTTTTT
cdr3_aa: CASSARGPDTGELFF

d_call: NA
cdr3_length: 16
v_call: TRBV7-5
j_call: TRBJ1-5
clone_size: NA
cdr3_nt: TGTGTCAGAAGCTTAGCGAGGCCTTATAGCAATCAGCCCCAGCATTTT
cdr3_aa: CVRSLARPYSNQPQHF

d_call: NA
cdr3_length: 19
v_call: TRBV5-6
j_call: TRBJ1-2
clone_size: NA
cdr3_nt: TGTGCCAGCAGCTTGGGGGGGGTTTTTCCCCACTCTCCTAACTATGGCTACACCTTC
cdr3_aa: CASSLGGVFPHSPNYGYTF

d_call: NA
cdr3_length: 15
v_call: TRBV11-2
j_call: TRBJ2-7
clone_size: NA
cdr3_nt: TGTGCCAGCAGCTTTTTCAGCGCAAAGAGGCGCGAGCAGTACTTC
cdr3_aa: CASSFFSAKRREQYF

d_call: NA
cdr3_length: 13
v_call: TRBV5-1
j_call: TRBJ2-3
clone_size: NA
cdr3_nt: TGCGCCAGCAGCCGGGGGGCGGGAGATACGCAGTATTTT
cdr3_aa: CASSRGAGDTQYF

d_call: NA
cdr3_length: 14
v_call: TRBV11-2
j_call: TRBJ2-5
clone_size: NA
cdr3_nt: TGTGCAGCTGGGTCAGGGTCCTCCCAAGAGACCCAGTACTTC
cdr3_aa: CAAGSGSSQETQYF

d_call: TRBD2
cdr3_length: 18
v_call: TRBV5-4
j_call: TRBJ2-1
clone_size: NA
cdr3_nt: TGTGCCAGCAGCTTGTACATTAGCGGGAGGGCCAGGTACAATGAGCAGTTCTTC
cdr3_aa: CASSLYISGRARYNEQFF

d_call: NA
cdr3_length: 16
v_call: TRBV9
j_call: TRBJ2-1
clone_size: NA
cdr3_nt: TGTGCCAGCAGCGCCGGACTATCCCCCGTTTACAATGAGCAGTTCTTC
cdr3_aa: CASSAGLSPVYNEQFF

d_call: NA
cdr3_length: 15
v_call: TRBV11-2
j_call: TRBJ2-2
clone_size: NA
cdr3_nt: TGTGCCAGCAGCTTAGTGGCCGCTGAGGCCGGGGAGCTGTTTTTT
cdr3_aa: CASSLVAAEAGELFF

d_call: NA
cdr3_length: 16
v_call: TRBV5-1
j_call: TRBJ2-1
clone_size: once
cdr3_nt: TGCGCCAGCAGCTTGGCCAATAGCCCCATCCCTAATGAGCAGTTCTTC
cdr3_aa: CASSLANSPIPNEQFF

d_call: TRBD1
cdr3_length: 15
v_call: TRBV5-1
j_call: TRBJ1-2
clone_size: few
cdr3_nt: TGCGCCAGCAGCTTAGGCGGACAGGGAGAGGGCGGCTACACCTTC
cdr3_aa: CASSLGGQGEGGYTF

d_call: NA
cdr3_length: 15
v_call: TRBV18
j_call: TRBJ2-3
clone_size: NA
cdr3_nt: TGTGCCAGCTCACCTCCAACTATGCTCACAGATACGCAGTATTTT
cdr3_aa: CASSPPTMLTDTQYF

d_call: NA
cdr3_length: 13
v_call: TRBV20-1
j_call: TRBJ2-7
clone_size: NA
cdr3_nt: TGCAGTGCTAGTGGTAGCGAAACCTACGAGCAGTACTTC
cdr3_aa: CSASGSETYEQYF

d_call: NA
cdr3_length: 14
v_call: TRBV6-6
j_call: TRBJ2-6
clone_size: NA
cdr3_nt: TGTGCCAGCAGTAACAGGGCTGGGGCCAACGTCCTGACTTTC
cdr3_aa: CASSNRAGANVLTF

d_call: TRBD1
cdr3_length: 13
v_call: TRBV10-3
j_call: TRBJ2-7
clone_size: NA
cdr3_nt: TGTGCCAGCACCGGGACAGGGGGACACGAGCAGTACTTC
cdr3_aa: CASTGTGGHEQYF

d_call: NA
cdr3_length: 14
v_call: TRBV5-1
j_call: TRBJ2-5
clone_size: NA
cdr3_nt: TGCGCCAGCAGCACCGGACTCGTCCAAGAGACCCAGTACTTC
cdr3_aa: CASSTGLVQETQYF

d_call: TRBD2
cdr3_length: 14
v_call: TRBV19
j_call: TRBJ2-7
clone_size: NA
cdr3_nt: TGTGCCAGTAAGAACCGAGCGGGAGCCTACGAGCAGTACTTC
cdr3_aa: CASKNRAGAYEQYF

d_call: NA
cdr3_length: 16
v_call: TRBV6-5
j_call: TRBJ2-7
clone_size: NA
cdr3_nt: TGTGCCAGCAGTTACTCGGCGGACCGGACTTCCTACGAGCAGTACTTC
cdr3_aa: CASSYSADRTSYEQYF

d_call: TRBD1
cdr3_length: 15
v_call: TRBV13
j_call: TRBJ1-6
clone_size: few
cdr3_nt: TGTGCCAGCACCTCCACGGGACAGTATAATTCACCCCTCCACTTT
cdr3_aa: CASTSTGQYNSPLHF

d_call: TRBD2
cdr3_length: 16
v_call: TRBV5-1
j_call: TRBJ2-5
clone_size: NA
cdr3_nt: TGCGCCAGCAGCCCCAGTCTGGCGGGAGGAGGGGAGACCCAGTACTTC
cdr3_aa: CASSPSLAGGGETQYF

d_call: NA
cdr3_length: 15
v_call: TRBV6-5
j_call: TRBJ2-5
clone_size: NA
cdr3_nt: TGTGCCAGCAGTAGGGGGGACTACCGAGCGAGGCCCCAGTACTTC
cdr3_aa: CASSRGDYRARPQYF

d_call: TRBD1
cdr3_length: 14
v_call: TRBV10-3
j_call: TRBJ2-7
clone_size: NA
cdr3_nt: TGTGCCATCAGTGAAGGGCAGGGGGCCTACGAGCAGTACTTC
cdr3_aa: CAISEGQGAYEQYF

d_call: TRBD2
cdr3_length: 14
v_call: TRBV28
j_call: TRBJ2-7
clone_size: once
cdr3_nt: TGTGCCAGCAGTCTCGGGGGGGGGCAAAACGAGCAGTACTTC
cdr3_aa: CASSLGGGQNEQYF

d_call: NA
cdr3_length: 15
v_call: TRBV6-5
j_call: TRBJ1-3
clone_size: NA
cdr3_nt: TGTGCCAGCAGTTACAGAACGACGGGTGGAAACACCATATATTTT
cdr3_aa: CASSYRTTGGNTIYF

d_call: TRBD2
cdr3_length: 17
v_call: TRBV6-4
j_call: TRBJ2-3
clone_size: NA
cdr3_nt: TGTGCCAGCAAACAGATAGGACTAGCGGGGTTAGCGGATACGCAGTATTTT
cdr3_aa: CASKQIGLAGLADTQYF